This record covers a single T cell receptor beta chain. Sequencing used immunoSEQ multiplex PCR; TCRdb keeps in-frame clones, though not all of them. The sample holds roughly 99,000 clones, about nine tenths seen once. This CDR3 is built from 14 residues. V was clipped by 6 bases and J by 0 bases; unmatched bases: 2. Germline lookup yields CDR1 LNHDA and CDR2 SQIVND (reference sequence). The sample belongs to a study of preoperative IRX-2 immunotherapy in early breast cancer. Indicated treatment: preoperative locoregional IRX-2 cytokine immunotherapy. Patients received preoperative, locoregional IRX-2 cytokine immunotherapy in a phase Ib study.

Sequencing used tumor tissue, obtained after IRX-2 immunotherapy. The TCR originated in a human donor with breast cancer. V and J are TRBV19 and TRBJ1-5; 7 nucleotides line up with TRBD1. The CDR3 nucleotides read TGTGCCAGTAGAGGGGGCTATAGCAATCAGCCCCAGCATTTT. The encoded protein is CASRGGYSNQPQHF. Looking up the rest from reference TRBV19 and TRBJ1-5 gives the full variable domain: DGGITQSPKYLFRKEGQNVTLSCEQNLNHDAMYWYRQDPGQGLRLIYYSQIVNDFQKGDIAEGYSVSREKKESFPLTVTSAQKNPTAFYLCASRGGYSNQPQHFGDGTRLSIL.